The 30 T cell receptor beta chains below were found in one sample sequenced in a study of shared clonotypes between healthy human individuals. TCRdb's table, derived via immunoSEQ multiplex PCR, lists solely in-frame clones and lacks some. This table has 2,500,000 or so clones, around 90% appearing once. The material sequenced was naive CD4+ T cells sorted from blood. Subset meaning: CD45RA+ positively selected. These receptors came from a man in his late teens or twenties in good health.

The rearrangement uses TRBV5-5 and TRBJ2-4; 7 bases fit TRBD1. This CDR3 contains 16 residues. V was clipped by 2 bases and J by 1 base; unmatched bases: 6. Germline loops: CDR1 SGHKS, CDR2 YYEKEE (reference sequence). The CDR3 DNA reads as TGTGCCAGCAGCTTCTCACAGGGGATGGCCAAAAACATTCAGTACTTC. Protein product: CASSFSQGMAKNIQYF. The full variable domain, in which reference TRBV5-5 and TRBJ2-4 provide the parts outside the CDR3, is DAGVTQSPTHLIKTRGQQVTLRCSPISGHKSVSWYQQVLGQGPQFIFQYYEKEERGRGNFPDRFSARQFPNYSSELNVNALLLGDSALYLCASSFSQGMAKNIQYFGAGTRLSVL.

The rearrangement uses TRBV7-9 and TRBJ2-3; 12 nucleotides agree with TRBD2. Losses at the gene ends were 5 bases for V and 2 bases for J; bases not matched to a gene: 5. Germline CDR1 reads SEHNR; CDR2 reads FQNEAQ (reference sequence). The CDR3 spans 16 residues. The CDR3 DNA reads TGTGCCAGCAGCCCGGGACTAGCGGGTCACACAGATACGCAGTATTTT. Protein product: CASSPGLAGHTDTQYF.

This clone was seen just once. The chain carries TRBV28 and TRBJ1-2, with 9 positions matching TRBD1. V was pared by 6 bases and J by 4 bases, with 6 bases of the junction left unmatched. CDR3 size: 14 residues. Looked up from germline, CDR1 is MDHEN and CDR2 is SYDVKM. The CDR3, as DNA: TGTGCCAGCAGGTCGGGACAGGGCAGCTATGGCTACACCTTC. Its translation is CASRSGQGSYGYTF.

The chain uses TRBV30 and TRBJ2-7; TRBD1 matches at 7 bases. J was trimmed by 1 base and V by 6 bases; bases with no gene match: 3. CDR1 and CDR2 from the germline V gene are GTSNPN and SVGIG (reference sequence). The CDR3 spans 12 residues. The CDR3 sequence: CACKDRSYEQYF. Written as DNA, the CDR3 is TGTGCCTGCAAGGACAGGTCCTACGAGCAGTACTTC. Full variable domain (rest looked up from reference TRBV30 and TRBJ2-7): SQTIHQWPATLVQPVGSPLSLECTVEGTSNPNLYWYRQAAGRGLQLLFYSVGIGQISSEVPQNLSASRPQDRQFILSSKKLLLSDSGFYLCACKDRSYEQYFGPGTRLTVT.

The chain joins TRBV6-6 to TRBJ2-5; TRBD1 matches 7 bases. CDR3 length equals 14 residues. V gave up 5 bases and J gave up 4 bases; unmatched junction bases: 7. The germline V gene has CDR1 MNHNY and CDR2 SVGAGI (reference sequence). CDR3 region: CASSPRQGSETQYF. The DNA for the CDR3 is TGTGCCAGCAGTCCTCGACAGGGCTCAGAGACCCAGTACTTC.

The chain joins TRBV2 to TRBJ1-4; the D gene is possibly TRBD1 (5 bases). The CDR3 runs to 13 residues. Germline V gene sequence: CDR1 SNHLY, CDR2 FYNNEI. The V gene lost 11 bases and the J gene lost 3 bases, with 13 bases spanning the gap. CDR3 sequence reads: CAGTTAPNEKLFF. The CDR3 coding sequence is TGTGCCGGTACGACAGCCCCTAATGAAAAACTGTTTTTT.

The genes are TRBV4-2 and TRBJ1-6; D is uncertain. Germline values: CDR1 LGHNA, CDR2 YNFKEQ. The CDR3 totals 19 residues. Trimming cost V 4 bases and J 1 base, with 20 bases left between them. The CDR3 coding sequence is TGTGCCAGCAGCCCCCAAAATCTGGGGATTGGTTCCTATAATTCACCCCTCCACTTT. Residues: CASSPQNLGIGSYNSPLHF.

This chain joins TRBV7-9 and TRBJ2-7, with D hard to call. CDR3 length equals 15 residues. The V gene's germline CDR1 is SEHNR and CDR2 FQNEAQ (reference sequence). The V end was cut by 5 bases, the J end by 0 bases, with 14 bases between. This CDR3 is CASSDLGLDSYEQYF. CDR3 bases: TGTGCCAGCAGCGACCTCGGGTTAGACTCCTACGAGCAGTACTTC.

The chain links TRBV29-1 to TRBJ1-3; possibly TRBD1 for D (6 bases). V was clipped by 6 bases and J by 1 base, with 10 bases between them. The CDR3 is made up of 13 amino acids. The germline V gene has CDR1 SQVTM and CDR2 ANQGSEA. CDR3 residues: CSVLTGSGNTIYF. Written as DNA, the CDR3 is TGCAGCGTCCTAACAGGGTCTGGAAACACCATATATTTT.

V gene TRBV11-2 combines with J gene TRBJ1-3; D gene ambiguous. The CDR3 sequence is 14 residues long. V lost 2 bases to trimming and J lost 3 bases, with 8 bases between them. Germline loops: CDR1 SGHAT, CDR2 FQNNGV. The chain's CDR3 is CASSLNIIGNTIYF. In DNA form, the CDR3 reads TGTGCCAGCAGCTTAAATATTATTGGAAACACCATATATTTT.

V is TRBV30 and J is TRBJ2-2; possible D gene TRBD1, 5 bases. The CDR3 totals 16 residues. V was cut by 0 bases and J by 6 bases, with 17 bases left in between. CDR1 is GTSNPN and CDR2 is SVGIG in the germline V gene (reference sequence). As DNA, the CDR3 is TGTGCCTGGAGTGTACTAATCCGGGCAGGGTCCGGGGAGCTGTTTTTT. Translated, it gives CAWSVLIRAGSGELFF. Full variable domain (rest looked up from reference TRBV30 and TRBJ2-2): SQTIHQWPATLVQPVGSPLSLECTVEGTSNPNLYWYRQAAGRGLQLLFYSVGIGQISSEVPQNLSASRPQDRQFILSSKKLLLSDSGFYLCAWSVLIRAGSGELFFGEGSRLTVL.

Remarks on this clone: This specimen includes other DNA sequences encoding the same CDR3. The chain is built from TRBV7-9 and TRBJ2-3, with TRBD1 matching 7 bases. Losses at the gene ends were 3 bases for V and 0 bases for J; bases not matched to a gene: 0. Germline V gene lookup returns CDR1 SEHNR and CDR2 FQNEAQ (reference sequence). The CDR3 spans 14 residues. CDR3 sequence (DNA): TGTGCCAGCAGCTTGACAGGGAGCACAGATACGCAGTATTTT. This codes for CASSLTGSTDTQYF.

This clone is a singleton in its sample. The chain uses TRBV30 and TRBJ1-4; no clear D. CDR3 length: 14 amino acids. Germline lookup yields CDR1 GTSNPN and CDR2 SVGIG (reference sequence). Trimming left V 0 bases short and J 1 base short, with 6 bases between. CDR3 sequence reads: CAWSVGRTNEKLFF. CDR3 DNA sequence: TGTGCCTGGAGTGTTGGGAGAACTAATGAAAAACTGTTTTTT.

V gene TRBV27 combines with J gene TRBJ1-5; D is undetermined. Trimming shortened V by 6 bases and J by 0 bases, and 15 bases separated the two germline ends. Germline V lookup: CDR1 MNHEY, CDR2 SMNVEV (reference sequence). This CDR3 comprises 16 residues. The CDR3 here is CASRPNWQYSNQPQHF. As DNA, the CDR3 is TGTGCCAGCAGGCCCAATTGGCAGTATAGCAATCAGCCCCAGCATTTT.

V and J are TRBV21-1 and TRBJ2-7; the D call in the table, TRBD1, was not verified against the DNA. TRBV21-1 is a pseudogene locus. The CDR3 sequence is 15 residues long. Here the CDR3 reads CASSKRRQTSYEQYF. The CDR3 bases are TGTGCCAGCAGCAAGCGCCGACAGACCTCCTACGAGCAGTACTTC.

The rearrangement uses TRBV23-1 and TRBJ2-2; maybe TRBD2 (5 bases). TRBV23-1 is given ORF status, its function remaining uncertain. Trimming stripped 9 bases from V and 3 bases from J, with 14 bases between. The CDR3 runs to 14 residues. CDR3 region: CARKNGGYTGELFF. CDR3 nucleotides: TGCGCCAGAAAAAACGGCGGGTACACCGGGGAGCTGTTTTTT.

V usage is TRBV5-1 and J usage is TRBJ1-4; 7 positions match TRBD1. The CDR3 totals 15 residues. Germline CDR1 is SGHRS and CDR2 is YFSETQ. J lost 1 base, V lost 1 base, and 1 base had no gene match. The CDR3 spells CASSLWTGTNEKLFF. The CDR3 DNA sequence: TGCGCCAGCAGCTTGTGGACAGGAACTAATGAAAAACTGTTTTTT.

The rearrangement links TRBV10-1 to TRBJ2-2; 8 bases fit TRBD1. CDR1 WNHNN and CDR2 SYGVQD come from the germline V gene (reference sequence). Germline trimming cut 5 bases from V and 6 bases from J; bases unmatched to any gene: 14. This CDR3 comprises 17 residues. DNA for the CDR3: TGCGCCAGCAGTCCCTTCCCTGACAGGGGTCGGGCCGGGGAGCTGTTTTTT. Translation gives CASSPFPDRGRAGELFF.

The chain recombines TRBV15 with TRBJ2-3; 10 bases map to TRBD2. Germline assignment: CDR1 LNHNV and CDR2 YYDKDF (reference sequence). This CDR3 contains 16 residues. Trimming took 5 bases from V and 0 from J; bases not matched to a gene: 5. This chain's CDR3 is CATSGILAGSTDTQYF. The CDR3 DNA follows: TGTGCCACCAGCGGTATACTAGCGGGGAGCACAGATACGCAGTATTTT.

This chain's CDR3 is CATLSGFSRDTQYF. For the CDR3, the DNA is TGTGCCACCCTTTCTGGTTTCTCGAGGGATACGCAGTATTTT. This sequence joins TRBV5-4 and TRBJ2-3, with D unclear. This CDR3 region has 14 residues. The V and J ends lost 9 bases and 6 bases respectively, with 20 bases between them. Germline V lookup: CDR1 SGHNT, CDR2 YYREEE (reference sequence).

This clone was seen a single time. The genes are TRBV6-6 and TRBJ2-5, with 8 nucleotides matching TRBD2. Per germline, CDR1 MNHNY and CDR2 SVGAGI (reference sequence). This CDR3 has 14 amino acids. With V trimmed by 5 bases and J by 5 bases, 7 bases remained unmatched. This chain's CDR3 is CASSHGLAGETQYF. CDR3 nucleotide sequence: TGTGCCAGCAGTCATGGACTAGCCGGCGAGACCCAGTACTTC.

This chain links TRBV5-1 with TRBJ2-7; 7 bases map to TRBD1. This CDR3 is 16 amino acids long. Trimming took 0 bases from V and 4 from J; bases not matched to a gene: 10. In germline, CDR1 is SGHRS, CDR2 YFSETQ. As DNA, the CDR3 is TGCGCCAGCAGCTTGGCCAGGGGGATGGGGTCTTACGAGCAGTACTTC. Translation gives CASSLARGMGSYEQYF.

In this sample, this clone turned up a few times. The chain has TRBV7-9 and TRBJ1-1, with TRBD1 matching over 8 bases. This CDR3 region has 16 residues. V trimming: 4 bases; J trimming: 6 bases; junction bases outside the gene matches: 13. Germline V gene data show CDR1 as SEHNR and CDR2 as FQNEAQ (reference sequence). CDR3 coding DNA: TGTGCCAGCAGCTCCCGGACAGGGAAGGGCCGGGCTGAAGCTTTCTTT. Its protein product is CASSSRTGKGRAEAFF.

The chain recombines TRBV10-2 with TRBJ2-5; the D gene is possibly TRBD2 (7 bases). Trimming left V 3 bases short and J 2 bases short, with 16 bases between. The V gene's germline CDR1 is WSHSY and CDR2 SAAADI. The length of the CDR3 is 16 residues. This CDR3 reads CASSEPGGHIQETQYF. The CDR3 nucleotides are TGCGCCAGCAGTGAACCGGGGGGCCATATTCAAGAGACCCAGTACTTC.

This sequence joins TRBV27 and TRBJ1-1; D remains ambiguous. Trimming removed 2 bases at V and 1 base at J, with 8 bases between. In germline, CDR1 is MNHEY, CDR2 SMNVEV (reference sequence). CDR3 size: 14 residues. The CDR3 region has the DNA TGTGCCAGCAGTTTAATGGCGGGGAACACTGAAGCTTTCTTT. Its protein is CASSLMAGNTEAFF.

DNA of the CDR3: TGTGCCAGCAGCTTAAGTGGGACTAGCGGGGGGAGCGATGAGCAGTTCTTC. It is translated as CASSLSGTSGGSDEQFF. The rearrangement joins TRBV7-6 to TRBJ2-1, with 15 bases matching TRBD2. Germline values: CDR1 SGHVS, CDR2 FNYEAQ. CDR3 length: 17 residues. The V segment lost 2 bases and the J segment 8 bases; nucleotides outside the gene matches: 7.

The chain carries TRBV19 and TRBJ1-5, with 9 nucleotides matching TRBD1. In germline, CDR1 is LNHDA, CDR2 SQIVND (reference sequence). The CDR3 spans 18 residues. The V and J ends lost 7 bases and 6 bases, in that order; junction bases with no gene match: 19. In nucleotides, the CDR3 is TGTGCCAGTAACCCTCGTAAGTGGGACAGGGAGATTAGTCAGCCCCAGCATTTT. This sequence encodes CASNPRKWDREISQPQHF.

The chain is built from TRBV5-5 and TRBJ1-5; D might be TRBD1 (5 bases). The germline V gene has CDR1 SGHKS and CDR2 YYEKEE (reference sequence). Trimming removed 0 bases at V and 3 bases at J, with 10 bases between. The CDR3 contains 15 residues. CDR3 DNA sequence: TGTGCCAGCAGCTTGGCGCAGGGCCCCAATCAGCCCCAGCATTTT. It specifies CASSLAQGPNQPQHF.

The chain links TRBV5-1 to TRBJ2-7; weak D call: TRBD2 (6 bases). This CDR3 comprises 14 residues. Trimming took 6 bases from V and 1 from J, leaving 14 bases between them. Germline V gives CDR1 SGHRS, CDR2 YFSETQ. The CDR3 loop is CASTSTGVSYEQYF. CDR3 nucleotides: TGCGCCAGCACCTCTACGGGAGTTTCCTACGAGCAGTACTTC.

The rearrangement joins TRBV7-9 to TRBJ1-1; D uncertain. CDR1 is SEHNR, CDR2 FQNEAQ, per germline (reference sequence). Trimming shortened V by 1 base and J by 7 bases, and 10 bases separated the two germline ends. The CDR3 loop spans 13 amino acids. CDR3: CASSLGTEYEAFF. The CDR3, as DNA: TGTGCCAGCAGCTTAGGGACCGAATATGAAGCTTTCTTT. The whole variable domain, filled in from reference TRBV7-9 and TRBJ1-1, reads DTGVSQNPRHKITKRGQNVTFRCDPISEHNRLYWYRQTLGQGPEFLTYFQNEAQLEKSRLLSDRFSAERPKGSFSTLEIQRTEQGDSAMYLCASSLGTEYEAFFGQGTRLTVV.